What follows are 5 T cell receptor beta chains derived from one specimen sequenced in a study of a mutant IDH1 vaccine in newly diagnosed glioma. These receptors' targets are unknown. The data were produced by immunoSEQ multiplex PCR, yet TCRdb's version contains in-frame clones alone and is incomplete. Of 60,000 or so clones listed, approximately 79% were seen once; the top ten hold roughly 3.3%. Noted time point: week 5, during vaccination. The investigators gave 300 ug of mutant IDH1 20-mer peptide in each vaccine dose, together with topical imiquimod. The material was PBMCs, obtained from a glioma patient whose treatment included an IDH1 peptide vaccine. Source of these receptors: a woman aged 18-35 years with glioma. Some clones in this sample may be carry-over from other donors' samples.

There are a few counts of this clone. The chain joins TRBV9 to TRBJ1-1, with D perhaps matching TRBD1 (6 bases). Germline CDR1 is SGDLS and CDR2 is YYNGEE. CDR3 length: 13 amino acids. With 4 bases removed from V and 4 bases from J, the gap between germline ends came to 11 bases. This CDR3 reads CASSQGKITEAFF. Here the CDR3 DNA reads TGTGCCAGCAGCCAGGGGAAGATCACTGAAGCTTTCTTT.

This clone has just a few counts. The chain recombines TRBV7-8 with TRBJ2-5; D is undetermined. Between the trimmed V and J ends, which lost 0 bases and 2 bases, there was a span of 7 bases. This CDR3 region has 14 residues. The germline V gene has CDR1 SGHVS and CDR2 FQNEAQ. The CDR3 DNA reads TGTGCCAGCAGCTTAGCTCTCAGTCAAGAGACCCAGTACTTC. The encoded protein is CASSLALSQETQYF.

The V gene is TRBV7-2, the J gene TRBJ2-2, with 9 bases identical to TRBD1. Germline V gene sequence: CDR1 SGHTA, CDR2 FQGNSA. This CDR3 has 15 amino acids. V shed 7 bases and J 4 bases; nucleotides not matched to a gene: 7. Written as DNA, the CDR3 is TGTGCCAGCAAGGACAGGGGAGCGGGCACCGGGGAGCTGTTTTTT. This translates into CASKDRGAGTGELFF.

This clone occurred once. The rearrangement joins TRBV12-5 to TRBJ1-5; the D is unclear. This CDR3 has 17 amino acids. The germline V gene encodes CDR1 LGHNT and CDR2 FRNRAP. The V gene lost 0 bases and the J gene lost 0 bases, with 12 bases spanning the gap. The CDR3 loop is CASGLVAGGVSNQPQHF. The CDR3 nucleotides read TGTGCTAGTGGTTTGGTAGCGGGCGGGGTTAGCAATCAGCCCCAGCATTTT.

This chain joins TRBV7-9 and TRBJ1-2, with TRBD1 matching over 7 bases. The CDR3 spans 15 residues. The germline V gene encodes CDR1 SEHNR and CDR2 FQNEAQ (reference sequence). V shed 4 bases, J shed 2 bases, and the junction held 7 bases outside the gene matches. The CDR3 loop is CASSSRTGENYGYTF. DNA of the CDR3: TGTGCCAGCAGCTCTCGGACAGGAGAAAACTATGGCTACACCTTC. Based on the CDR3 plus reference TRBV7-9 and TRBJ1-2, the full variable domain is DTGVSQNPRHKITKRGQNVTFRCDPISEHNRLYWYRQTLGQGPEFLTYFQNEAQLEKSRLLSDRFSAERPKGSFSTLEIQRTEQGDSAMYLCASSSRTGENYGYTFGSGTRLTVV.